This passage covers 3 T cell receptor beta chains from one sample sequenced in a study of blood T cell repertoires in COVID-19. The repertoire was sequenced with immunoSEQ multiplex PCR; TCRdb's copy has only in-frame clones and lacks some. The data hold 200,000 to 250,000 clones, with about nine tenths observed a single time. Sequencing was carried out using peripheral blood. The receptors were gathered from a man between 25 and 39 years old with COVID-19, enrolled during active disease.

The gene calls are TRBV12-5 and TRBJ2-3; tentative D call: TRBD1 (5 bases). Trimming pared 3 bases from V and 5 bases from J, leaving 21 bases between. Per the germline V gene, CDR1 is LGHNT and CDR2 is FRNRAP. This CDR3 is built from 17 residues. The CDR3 sequence is CASGLRVGARTGDTQYF. Here the CDR3 DNA reads TGTGCTAGTGGTTTAAGAGTTGGGGCCCGGACGGGAGATACGCAGTATTTT. The whole variable domain, filled in from reference TRBV12-5 and TRBJ2-3, reads DARVTQTPRHKVTEMGQEVTMRCQPILGHNTVFWYRQTMMQGLELLAYFRNRAPLDDSGMPKDRFSAEMPDATLATLKIQPSEPRDSAVYFCASGLRVGARTGDTQYFGPGTRLTVL.

In its sample, this clone was seen once. A junction end diverges from the germline sequence, so it may reflect a read error. This chain links TRBV11-2 with TRBJ1-5; 7 bases line up with TRBD1. This CDR3 has 15 amino acids. Looked up from germline, CDR1 is SGHAT and CDR2 is FQNNGV. The CDR3 protein is CASSLDQGVYQPQHF. CDR3 nucleotides: TGTGCCAGCAGCCTAGATCAGGGGGTTTATCAGCCCCAGCATTTT. The whole variable domain, filled in from reference TRBV11-2 and TRBJ1-5, reads EAGVAQSPRYKIIEKRQSVAFWCNPISGHATLYWYQQILGQGPKLLIQFQNNGVVDDSQLPKDRFSAERLKGVDSTLKIQPAKLEDSAVYLCASSLDQGVYQPQHFGDGTRLSIL.

The chain couples TRBV29-1 to TRBJ1-3; 7 bases are shared with TRBD1. Germline CDR1 is SQVTM and CDR2 is ANQGSEA. V trimming: 5 bases; J trimming: 2 bases; junction bases outside the gene matches: 12. The CDR3 covers 16 residues. This chain's CDR3 is CSVSGGTGEAGNTIYF. The CDR3 nucleotides read TGCAGCGTTTCCGGGGGAACAGGGGAAGCTGGAAACACCATATATTTT.